In this sample, the clone carrying this T cell receptor (beta chain) turned up a few times. Only in-frame clones appear in the TCRdb table, and some are missing; sequencing was by immunoSEQ multiplex PCR. The sample holds roughly 150,000 clones; approximately 79% are singletons and the top ten take roughly 19%. The sample comes from a study of blood T cell repertoires in COVID-19. Deletions cut 7 bases from V and 7 bases from J, with 10 bases between. The CDR3 extends over 11 amino acids. Germline V gene lookup returns CDR1 MRHNA and CDR2 SNTAGT. What was sequenced was peripheral blood. This TCR was recovered from a woman aged 80 or over with acute or convalescent COVID-19. This rearrangement joins TRBV6-4 to TRBJ1-2; perhaps TRBD1 as D (6 bases). CDR3 DNA: TGTGCCAGCAACCACAGGGTTGGCTACACCTTC. It translates to CASNHRVGYTF.